This T cell receptor beta chain was sequenced in a study of post-analysis software for immune sequencing data. Turning to this clonotype: No antigen is known for it.

General study results and limits: There were several TRBV segments more frequent in patients than controls, and TRBV5-6, TRBV5-1 and TRBV20-1 were among them. Among multiple sclerosis patients, normalized Chao1 diversity was significantly below that of controls.

Per the germline V gene, CDR1 is DFQATT and CDR2 is SNEGSKA (reference sequence). This CDR3 region has 16 residues. V shed 0 bases, J shed 7 bases, and the junction held 7 bases outside the gene matches. Prepared libraries of TCR beta cDNA carried unique molecular identifiers. TCRdb reanalysed the PCR reads using MiXCR and keeps one entry per CDR3 protein. The repertoire has 430,000 or so distinct CDR3 sequences, 35% to 45% of them found once; the top ten carry approximately 7.1%. This rearrangement joins TRBV20-1 to TRBJ1-6, with 9 bases aligning to TRBD1. The receptor's source is a girl aged 2 to 9 with multiple sclerosis. The sequencing sample was made of blood. The CDR3 here is CSARDDTGGLNSPLHF. CDR3 bases: TGCAGTGCTAGAGATGACACAGGGGGCCTGAATTCACCCCTCCACTTT.